This is a list of T cell receptor beta chains from one sample in a study of cytomegalovirus exposure and HLA in healthy donors. Repertoires were generated with immunoSEQ multiplex PCR, while TCRdb's copy carries only in-frame clones and drops some. The table shows more than 45,000 clones, with 80% to 90% occurring only once. Input material: PBMCs. Source of these receptors: a young woman in good health and CMV-seronegative. The CDR3 runs from the conserved cysteine through the conserved F or W. The D gene is left open where the match is weak. Where a row states a size, it is once, few, many or the class of an expanded clone; other rows omit it.

TRBV19,TRBJ2-7,NA,NA,CASTNAGDYEQYF,TGTGCCAGTACCAACGCCGGGGACTACGAGCAGTACTTC
TRBV4-3,TRBJ2-2,NA,TRBD2,CASSQTGLAGYSGELFF,TGCGCCAGCAGCCAAACCGGACTAGCGGGATACAGCGGGGAGCTGTTTTTT
TRBV2,TRBJ2-1,NA,TRBD2,CASRPSGGMYNEQFF,TGTGCCAGCAGGCCTAGCGGGGGTATGTACAATGAGCAGTTCTTC
TRBV4-1,TRBJ1-4,NA,NA,CASSQGLTDGKLFF,TGCGCCAGCAGCCAAGGTTTGACAGATGGAAAACTGTTTTTT
TRBV2,TRBJ1-4,NA,NA,CASNREGEKLFF,TGTGCCAGCAACAGGGAAGGAGAAAAACTGTTTTTT
TRBV7-8,TRBJ1-1,NA,NA,CASSLARWMNTEAFF,TGTGCCAGCAGCTTAGCGAGGTGGATGAACACTGAAGCTTTCTTT
TRBV19,TRBJ1-5,NA,NA,CASSAQGSHQPQHF,TGTGCCAGTAGTGCTCAAGGGAGCCATCAGCCCCAGCATTTT
TRBV7-9,TRBJ2-3,NA,TRBD1,CASSLPTGGGRPDTQYF,TGTGCCAGCAGCTTACCGACAGGGGGCGGGAGGCCTGATACGCAGTATTTT
TRBV11-2,TRBJ2-1,NA,TRBD2,CASSLGDAGGNNEQFF,TGTGCCAGCAGCTTAGGGGATGCGGGGGGTAACAATGAGCAGTTCTTC
TRBV6-5,TRBJ2-1,NA,NA,CASSYSSGHRNEQFF,TGTGCCAGCAGTTACTCGTCGGGACATCGAAATGAGCAGTTCTTC
TRBV5-1,TRBJ1-2,NA,NA,CASTKEGLGYTF,TGCGCCTCTACGAAAGAGGGCCTTGGCTACACCTTC
TRBV5-1,TRBJ1-2,NA,TRBD1,CASSRDSNYGYTF,TGCGCCAGCAGCCGGGACAGTAACTATGGCTACACCTTC
TRBV27,TRBJ1-2,NA,TRBD1,CASRTGQGWVGYTF,TGTGCCAGCAGAACCGGACAGGGGTGGGTTGGCTACACCTTC
TRBV7-8,TRBJ1-4,NA,TRBD1,CASSAGQGGNEKLFF,TGTGCCAGCAGCGCGGGACAGGGGGGGAATGAAAAACTGTTTTTT
TRBV15,TRBJ2-1,NA,NA,CATSRDKLAPYNEQFF,TGTGCCACCAGCAGAGATAAACTAGCCCCCTACAATGAGCAGTTCTTC
TRBV28,TRBJ1-4,NA,TRBD1,CASSWGTVNEKLFF,TGTGCCAGCAGCTGGGGGACAGTGAATGAAAAACTGTTTTTT
TRBV18,TRBJ2-3,NA,TRBD1,CASSPTGQNTDTQYF,TGTGCCAGCTCACCGACGGGACAGAACACAGATACGCAGTATTTT
TRBV19,TRBJ1-2,NA,NA,CASSSGDIPNYGYTF,TGTGCCAGTAGTTCCGGGGACATCCCTAACTATGGCTACACCTTC
TRBV4-2,TRBJ2-3,NA,NA,CASSHVRAGSTDTQYF,TGTGCCAGCAGCCATGTCCGGGCGGGGAGCACAGATACGCAGTATTTT
TRBV2,TRBJ1-5,few,TRBD1,CASSELGTGGGQPQHF,TGTGCCAGCAGTGAACTCGGGACAGGGGGCGGTCAGCCCCAGCATTTT
TRBV7-3,TRBJ2-1,NA,TRBD1,CASSLVGTGSYNEQFF,TGTGCCAGCAGCTTAGTTGGGACAGGGTCCTACAATGAGCAGTTCTTC
TRBV7-6,TRBJ2-1,few,TRBD2,CASSHRSVAGTYNEQFF,TGTGCCAGCAGCCACCGTAGTGTAGCGGGAACCTACAATGAGCAGTTCTTC
TRBV27,TRBJ2-7,NA,NA,CASSLDQGNYEQYF,TGTGCCAGCAGTTTAGACCAGGGGAACTACGAGCAGTACTTC
TRBV2,TRBJ1-5,NA,TRBD1,CASSQGQGDQPQHF,TGTGCCAGCAGCCAAGGACAGGGGGATCAGCCCCAGCATTTT
TRBV7-8,TRBJ2-3,NA,NA,CASSLWRQGTDTQYF,TGTGCCAGCAGCTTATGGCGCCAGGGGACAGATACGCAGTATTTT
TRBV5-6,TRBJ2-5,NA,TRBD2,CASSLGLAGGETQYF,TGTGCCAGCAGCCTAGGACTAGCGGGGGGAGAGACCCAGTACTTC
TRBV11-2,TRBJ2-7,NA,NA,CASSSNGGGQCYF,TGTGCCAGCAGCTCGAACGGTGGAGGACAGTGTTACTTC
TRBV5-4,TRBJ2-3,NA,TRBD2,CASSLGTSLYF,TGTGCCAGCAGTCTCGGGACTAGTCTGTATTTT